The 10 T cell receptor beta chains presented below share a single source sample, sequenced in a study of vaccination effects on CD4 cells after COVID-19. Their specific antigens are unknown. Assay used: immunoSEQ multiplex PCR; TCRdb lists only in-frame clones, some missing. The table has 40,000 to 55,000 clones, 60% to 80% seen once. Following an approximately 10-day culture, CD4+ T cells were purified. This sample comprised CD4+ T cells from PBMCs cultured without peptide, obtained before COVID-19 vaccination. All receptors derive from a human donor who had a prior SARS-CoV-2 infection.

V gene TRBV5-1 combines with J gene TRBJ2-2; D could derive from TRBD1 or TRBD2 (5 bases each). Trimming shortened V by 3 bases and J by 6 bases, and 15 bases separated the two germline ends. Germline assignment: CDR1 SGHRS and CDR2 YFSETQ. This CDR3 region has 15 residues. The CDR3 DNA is TGCGCCAGCAGCTCGGGGCACGGGGAAGCCGGGGAGCTGTTTTTT. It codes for CASSSGHGEAGELFF. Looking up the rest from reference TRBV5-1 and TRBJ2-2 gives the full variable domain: KAGVTQTPRYLIKTRGQQVTLSCSPISGHRSVSWYQQTPGQGLQFLFEYFSETQRNKGNFPGRFSGRQFSNSRSEMNVSTLELGDSALYLCASSSGHGEAGELFFGEGSRLTVL.

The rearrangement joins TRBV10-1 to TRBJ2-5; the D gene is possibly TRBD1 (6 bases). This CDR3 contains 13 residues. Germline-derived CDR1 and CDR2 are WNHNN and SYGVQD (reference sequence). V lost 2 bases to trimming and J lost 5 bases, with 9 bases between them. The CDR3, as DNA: TGCGCCAGCAGTGAGGGGGGCCGGGAGACCCAGTACTTC. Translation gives CASSEGGRETQYF.

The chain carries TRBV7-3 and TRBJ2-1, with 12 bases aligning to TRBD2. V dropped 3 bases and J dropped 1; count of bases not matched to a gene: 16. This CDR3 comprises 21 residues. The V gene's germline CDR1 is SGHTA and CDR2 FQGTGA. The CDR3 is CASSFKGTSGYLAGSYNEQFF. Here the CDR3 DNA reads TGTGCCAGCAGCTTTAAGGGGACTAGCGGGTACCTTGCAGGTTCCTACAATGAGCAGTTCTTC.

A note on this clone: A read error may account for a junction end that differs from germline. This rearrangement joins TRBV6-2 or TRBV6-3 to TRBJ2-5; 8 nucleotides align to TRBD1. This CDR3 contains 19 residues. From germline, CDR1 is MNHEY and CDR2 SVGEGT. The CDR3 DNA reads TGTGCCAGCAGTTATTTCCCCGGGCAGGGGGCACGTCTACAAGGGACCCAGTACTTC. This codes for CASSYFPGQGARLQGTQYF.

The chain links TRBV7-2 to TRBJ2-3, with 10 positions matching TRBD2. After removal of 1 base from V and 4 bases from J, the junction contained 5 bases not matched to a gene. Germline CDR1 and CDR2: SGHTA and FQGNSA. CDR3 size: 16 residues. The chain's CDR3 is CASSLGNLAGADTQYF. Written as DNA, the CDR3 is TGTGCCAGCAGCTTAGGAAATCTAGCGGGAGCAGATACGCAGTATTTT.

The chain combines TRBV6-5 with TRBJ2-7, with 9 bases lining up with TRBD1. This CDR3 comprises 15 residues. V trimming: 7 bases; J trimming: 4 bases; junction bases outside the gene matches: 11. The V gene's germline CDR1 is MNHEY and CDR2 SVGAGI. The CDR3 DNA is TGTGCCAGCAAACTTAACAGGGGGCGCGGGTACGAGCAGTACTTC. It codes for CASKLNRGRGYEQYF.

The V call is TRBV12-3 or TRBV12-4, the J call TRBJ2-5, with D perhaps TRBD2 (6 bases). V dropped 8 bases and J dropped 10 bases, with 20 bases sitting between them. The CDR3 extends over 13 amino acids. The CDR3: CASGLGGAIRQYF. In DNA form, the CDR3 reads TGTGCCAGCGGCCTCGGGGGAGCCATTCGCCAGTACTTC.

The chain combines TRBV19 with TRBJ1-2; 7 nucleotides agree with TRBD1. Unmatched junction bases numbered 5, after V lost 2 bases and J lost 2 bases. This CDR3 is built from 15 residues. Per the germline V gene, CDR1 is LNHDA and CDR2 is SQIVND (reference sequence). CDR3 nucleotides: TGTGCCAGTAGTATATATCGACAGGGCAACTATGGCTACACCTTC. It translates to CASSIYRQGNYGYTF.

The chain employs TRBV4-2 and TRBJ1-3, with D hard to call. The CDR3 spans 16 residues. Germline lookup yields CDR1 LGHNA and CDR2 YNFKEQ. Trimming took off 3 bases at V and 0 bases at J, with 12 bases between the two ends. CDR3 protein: CASSQEWRVSGNTIYF. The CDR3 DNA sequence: TGTGCCAGCAGCCAGGAATGGCGGGTCTCTGGAAACACCATATATTTT.

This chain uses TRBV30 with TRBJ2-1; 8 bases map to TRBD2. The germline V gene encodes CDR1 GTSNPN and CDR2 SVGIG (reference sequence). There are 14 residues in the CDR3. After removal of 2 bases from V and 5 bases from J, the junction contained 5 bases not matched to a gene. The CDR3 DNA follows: TGTGCCTGGAGTAGAATAGCGGGGCACAATGAGCAGTTCTTC. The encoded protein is CAWSRIAGHNEQFF.